Listed here are 32 T cell receptor beta chains from one sample, sequenced in a study of tumor-infiltrating lymphocytes in localized non-small cell lung cancer. Sequencing was performed with immunoSEQ multiplex PCR; in TCRdb, only in-frame clones are kept and a portion is missing. The sample records approximately 4,800 clones, 90% to 96% being singletons. Sequencing used uninvolved lung tissue not adjacent to the tumor. The receptors stem from a human donor with non-small cell lung cancer.

The chain couples TRBV2 to TRBJ2-2, with a possible D match to TRBD1 (6 bases). The CDR3 contains 14 residues. Trimming removed 6 bases at V and 5 bases at J, with 13 bases between. Germline loops: CDR1 SNHLY, CDR2 FYNNEI. The CDR3 coding sequence is TGTGCCAGCAGCGCAGGGGTGGAAACCGGGGAGCTGTTTTTT. Protein: CASSAGVETGELFF.

The chain has TRBV6-5 and TRBJ2-5; a possible D gene is TRBD2 (6 bases). The CDR3 length is 15 residues. Germline CDR1 MNHEY, CDR2 SVGAGI. The V end was cut by 5 bases, the J end by 4 bases, with 17 bases between. CDR3: CASSPVGGNGETQYF. As DNA, the CDR3 is TGTGCCAGCAGTCCCGTTGGGGGGAATGGAGAGACCCAGTACTTC.

This chain connects TRBV7-2 to TRBJ2-7, with 8 bases fitting TRBD1. Germline V CDR1 and CDR2: SGHTA, FQGNSA. The length of the CDR3 is 15 residues. Germline trimming cut 4 bases from V and 2 bases from J; bases unmatched to any gene: 7. CDR3: CASSSTGGSAYEQYF. Written as DNA, the CDR3 is TGTGCCAGCAGCTCCACAGGGGGGAGCGCCTACGAGCAGTACTTC.

V is TRBV4-3 and J is TRBJ2-1, with TRBD2 matching over 11 bases. Germline V lookup: CDR1 LGHNA, CDR2 YSLEER. V shed 5 bases and J 7 bases; nucleotides not matched to a gene: 10. There are 16 residues in the CDR3. The CDR3 here is CASSDFSGGARNEQFF. In DNA form, the CDR3 reads TGCGCCAGCAGCGATTTTAGCGGGGGGGCGCGTAATGAGCAGTTCTTC.

This chain links TRBV7-2 with TRBJ1-2, with a tentative D call TRBD1 (6 bases). Trimming took off 1 base at V and 8 bases at J, with 14 bases between the two ends. The CDR3 runs 14 residues. Germline CDR1 SGHTA, CDR2 FQGNSA. CDR3: CASSLDREALGYTF. The CDR3 nucleotides read TGTGCCAGCAGCTTAGACAGGGAGGCATTAGGCTACACCTTC.

The count of this clone is one. The V and J genes are TRBV30 and TRBJ2-3; 8 bases map to TRBD1. Germline CDR1 and CDR2: GTSNPN and SVGIG (reference sequence). The CDR3 is made up of 16 amino acids. V dropped 2 bases and J dropped 3; count of bases not matched to a gene: 10. The CDR3 coding sequence is TGTGCCTGGAGTCGGCAGGGGGCTCTTGGAACAGATACGCAGTATTTT. Protein product: CAWSRQGALGTDTQYF.

V is TRBV29-1 and J is TRBJ1-1, with D maybe TRBD1 (5 bases). Germline V gives CDR1 SQVTM, CDR2 ANQGSEA. The CDR3 sequence is 12 residues long. The V end lost 4 bases, the J end lost 4 bases, and 10 bases lay between the germline ends. The CDR3: CSVGRRGTEAFF. DNA for the CDR3: TGCAGCGTTGGGAGAAGGGGCACTGAAGCTTTCTTT.

The V gene is TRBV5-6, the J gene TRBJ2-7, with 8 bases matching TRBD2. Germline CDR1 is SGHDT and CDR2 is YYEEEE. V was clipped by 1 base and J by 6 bases; unmatched bases: 6. The CDR3 sequence is 14 residues long. CDR3 nucleotides: TGTGCCAGCAGCTTGAGCGGGGGAAGTTCCGAGCAGTACTTC. Translated: CASSLSGGSSEQYF.

The J gene is TRBJ2-3, the V gene TRBV4-3, with TRBD2 matching 9 bases. The CDR3 consists of 19 residues. The germline gives CDR1 LGHNA, CDR2 YSLEER. V trimming: 4 bases; J trimming: 1 base; junction bases outside the gene matches: 15. The CDR3 sequence: CASSRRGLAGTSGTDTQYF. DNA for the CDR3: TGCGCCAGCAGCCGTCGAGGGCTAGCGGGGACCTCTGGCACAGATACGCAGTATTTT.

This rearrangement joins TRBV5-4 to TRBJ2-3; perhaps TRBD2 as D (7 bases). Germline V gene data show CDR1 as SGHNT and CDR2 as YYREEE (reference sequence). The CDR3 covers 16 residues. V was shortened by 0 bases and J by 3 bases, with 14 bases between the two germline ends. The CDR3 coding sequence is TGTGCCAGCAGCTTGGTCTCGGGGGGCGCGACAGATACGCAGTATTTT. It yields the protein CASSLVSGGATDTQYF. Drawing the rest from reference TRBV5-4 and TRBJ2-3, the complete variable domain is ETGVTQSPTHLIKTRGQQVTLRCSSQSGHNTVSWYQQALGQGPQFIFQYYREEENGRGNFPPRFSGLQFPNYSSELNVNALELDDSALYLCASSLVSGGATDTQYFGPGTRLTVL.

This chain joins TRBV18 and TRBJ1-6; a possible D gene is TRBD1 (5 bases). Germline CDR1 and CDR2: KGHSH and LQKENI. CDR3 length: 15 residues. Trimming cost V 3 bases and J 13 bases, with 19 bases left between them. CDR3: CASSPSRDEATPLHF. In DNA form, the CDR3 reads TGTGCCAGCTCACCTTCCCGGGACGAGGCAACTCCCCTCCACTTT.

V is TRBV19 and J is TRBJ1-1; possibly TRBD1 for D (5 bases). This CDR3 has 14 residues. Germline lookup yields CDR1 LNHDA and CDR2 SQIVND (reference sequence). The V end was cut by 5 bases, the J end by 2 bases, with 12 bases between. The CDR3 sequence is CASSARQINTEAFF. The CDR3 region has the DNA TGTGCCAGTAGTGCCCGACAGATAAACACTGAAGCTTTCTTT.

This clone occurred once. The chain couples TRBV11-2 to TRBJ2-5; 8 bases are shared with TRBD1. The V gene's germline CDR1 is SGHAT and CDR2 FQNNGV. This CDR3 region has 16 residues. The trim removed 1 base at V and 5 bases at J, leaving 9 bases unmatched. This chain's CDR3 is CASSLVRDRLEETQYF. CDR3 sequence (DNA): TGTGCCAGCAGCTTAGTTCGGGACAGGCTAGAGGAGACCCAGTACTTC.

This chain joins TRBV7-2 and TRBJ2-7; 8 bases align to TRBD1. The length of the CDR3 is 13 residues. V dropped 4 bases and J dropped 3; count of bases not matched to a gene: 2. CDR1 is SGHTA and CDR2 is FQGNSA in the germline V gene. As DNA, the CDR3 is TGTGCCAGCAGCTCTACAGGGGGCTACGAGCAGTACTTC. This translates into CASSSTGGYEQYF.

The chain uses TRBV5-4 and TRBJ2-3; D gene ambiguous. Trimming pared 2 bases from V and 1 base from J, leaving 11 bases between. Germline CDR1 SGHNT, CDR2 YYREEE (reference sequence). The CDR3 consists of 15 residues. The CDR3 DNA follows: TGTGCCAGCAGCTTAGCCCTCCTGGGCACAGATACGCAGTATTTT. Translated: CASSLALLGTDTQYF.

The rearrangement links TRBV28 to TRBJ2-2, with TRBD1 matching over 8 bases. CDR1 and CDR2 from the germline V gene are MDHEN and SYDVKM. CDR3 size: 15 residues. With 4 bases clipped from V and 5 bases from J, the junction kept 6 bases outside the gene matches. The CDR3: CASSSTGDKTGELFF. Here the CDR3 DNA reads TGTGCCAGCAGTTCGACAGGGGATAAGACCGGGGAGCTGTTTTTT.

The genes are TRBV6-7 and TRBJ2-7; 8 bases line up with TRBD1. TRBV6-7 is marked as an open reading frame, function uncertain. The J segment lost 6 bases and the V segment lost 5 bases, leaving 9 bases of the junction unmatched. This CDR3 is 14 amino acids long. The CDR3 coding sequence is TGTGCCAGCAGTAGGACAGGGTCGGGGGTCGAGCAGTACTTC. As protein: CASSRTGSGVEQYF.

This clone occurred a few times. The chain links TRBV29-1 to TRBJ1-1; the D is unclear. The CDR3 has 13 residues. V gave up 5 bases and J gave up 3 bases, with 13 bases separating them. Germline CDR1 reads SQVTM; CDR2 reads ANQGSEA. The CDR3 DNA follows: TGCAGCGTTAGCAAGGGCCCCGACACTGAAGCTTTCTTT. Translation: CSVSKGPDTEAFF. Using reference TRBV29-1 and TRBJ1-1 for the parts outside the CDR3, the full variable domain is SAVISQKPSRDICQRGTSLTIQCQVDSQVTMMFWYRQQPGQSLTLIATANQGSEATYESGFVIDKFPISRPNLTFSTLTVSNMSPEDSSIYLCSVSKGPDTEAFFGQGTRLTVV.

The genes are TRBV6-1 and TRBJ2-7, with D possibly matching TRBD2 (6 bases). The V end lost 9 bases, the J end lost 5 bases, and 23 bases lay between the germline ends. CDR1 and CDR2 from the germline V gene are MNHNS and SASEGT. There are 15 residues in the CDR3. Written as DNA, the CDR3 is TGTGCCAGTCAGAGTGGAAGCGGGCTTGCCCACGAGCAGTACTTC. It is translated as CASQSGSGLAHEQYF.

This chain uses TRBV7-2 with TRBJ1-3; D perhaps matches TRBD1 (5 bases). The ends were cut back, 5 bases at V and 1 base at J, with 12 bases in the middle. CDR3 length equals 15 residues. Per the germline V gene, CDR1 is SGHTA and CDR2 is FQGNSA. The CDR3 sequence: CASSPDIASGNTIYF. CDR3 nucleotide sequence: TGTGCCAGCAGCCCGGACATCGCGTCTGGAAACACCATATATTTT.

Of note for this clone: A read error may produce the germline difference seen at one junction end. The chain joins TRBV7-3 to TRBJ2-7; TRBD2 agrees at 12 bases. This CDR3 has 15 residues. CDR1 and CDR2 from the germline V gene are SGHTA and FQGTGA. DNA for the CDR3: TGTGCCAGCAGCGTAACTAGCGGGGGGTCCTACGAGCAGTACTTC. It is translated as CASSVTSGGSYEQYF.

As DNA, the CDR3 is TGTGCCAGCAGCTTCACAGGGTCGGAGACCCAGTACTTC. As protein: CASSFTGSETQYF. The chain recombines TRBV5-5 with TRBJ2-5, with D tentatively TRBD1 (6 bases). The CDR3 length is 13 residues. V dropped 2 bases and J dropped 5 bases, with 10 bases sitting between them. Per the germline V gene, CDR1 is SGHKS and CDR2 is YYEKEE (reference sequence).

The chain joins TRBV6-4 to TRBJ2-1, with TRBD2 identical over 7 bases. Germline loops: CDR1 MRHNA, CDR2 SNTAGT. V lost 5 bases and J lost 9; bases outside the gene matches: 7. The CDR3 runs 13 residues. CDR3 nucleotide sequence: TGTGCCAGCAGTTTTGCGGGAGAGGGTGAGCAGTTCTTC. Protein sequence: CASSFAGEGEQFF.

The chain employs TRBV29-1 and TRBJ2-1; D gene uncertain. The CDR3 consists of 12 residues. Germline CDR1 is SQVTM and CDR2 is ANQGSEA. Deletions cut 4 bases from V and 5 bases from J, with 9 bases between. The CDR3 DNA reads TGCAGCGTTGCACTACCCAACAATGAGCAGTTCTTC. Translation: CSVALPNNEQFF.

The rearrangement links TRBV9 to TRBJ1-1; D remains unclear. The germline V gene has CDR1 SGDLS and CDR2 YYNGEE. V was trimmed by 0 bases and J by 0 bases, leaving 6 bases between them. The CDR3 is 14 residues long. The CDR3 nucleotides read TGTGCCAGCAGCGTAGTACGGATGAACACTGAAGCTTTCTTT. Its translation: CASSVVRMNTEAFF.

The chain couples TRBV7-5 to TRBJ2-7. TRBV7-5 constitutes a pseudogene. This CDR3 has 13 amino acids. DNA of the CDR3: TGTGCCAGAAGCTTCATTTTATCCTACGAGCAGTACTTC. Its translation: CARSFILSYEQYF.

The rearrangement uses TRBV27 and TRBJ1-1; D is ambiguous. V was shortened by 7 bases and J by 4 bases, with 16 bases between the two germline ends. The CDR3 totals 14 residues. Germline V lookup: CDR1 MNHEY, CDR2 SMNVEV (reference sequence). CDR3: CASMGGRVSTEAFF. DNA of the CDR3: TGTGCCAGCATGGGAGGGAGGGTGAGCACTGAAGCTTTCTTT.

CDR3: CSGADRRNTEAFF. In DNA, the CDR3 is TGCAGCGGGGCGGACAGACGTAACACTGAAGCTTTCTTT. The chain links TRBV29-1 to TRBJ1-1, with D possibly matching TRBD1 (6 bases). The CDR3 is made up of 13 amino acids. CDR1 and CDR2 (germline): SQVTM, ANQGSEA. V was pared by 7 bases and J by 2 bases, with 14 bases between.

The CDR3 DNA reads TGTGCCAGCAGTGTAGGAGCTTCCTACGAGCAGTACTTC. Protein sequence: CASSVGASYEQYF. This rearrangement joins TRBV2 to TRBJ2-7; D unresolved. This CDR3 comprises 13 residues. Between the trimmed V and J ends, which lost 4 bases and 1 base, there was a span of 8 bases. Germline values: CDR1 SNHLY, CDR2 FYNNEI.

The chain has TRBV10-3 and TRBJ2-1; TRBD2 aligns across 9 bases. Per the germline V gene, CDR1 is ENHRY and CDR2 is SYGVKD. V shed 1 base and J 2 bases; nucleotides not matched to a gene: 6. The CDR3 is 17 residues long. CDR3 amino acids: CAISEWGAGGTYNEQFF. CDR3 nucleotide sequence: TGTGCCATCAGTGAGTGGGGAGCGGGGGGAACCTACAATGAGCAGTTCTTC.

The chain links TRBV6-5 to TRBJ2-5; TRBD1 aligns across 8 bases. Looked up from germline, CDR1 is MNHEY and CDR2 is SVGAGI. V dropped 6 bases and J dropped 5; count of bases not matched to a gene: 5. CDR3 length: 13 amino acids. The CDR3 DNA is TGTGCCAGCAGCTCAGGGGGCTGGGAGACCCAGTACTTC. It codes for CASSSGGWETQYF.

The chain recombines TRBV18 with TRBJ2-6, with D possibly matching TRBD1 (5 bases). Germline V gene data show CDR1 as KGHSH and CDR2 as LQKENI. The CDR3 is 16 amino acids. V gave up 5 bases and J gave up 3 bases, with 14 bases separating them. The CDR3 loop is CASSTTAGIGANVLTF. The CDR3 DNA reads as TGTGCCAGCTCAACAACCGCAGGGATTGGGGCCAACGTCCTGACTTTC.